The clone carrying this T cell receptor beta chain has more than one count but fewer than ten. Its specificity is not known. CDR1 and CDR2 (germline): DFQATT, SNEGSKA (reference sequence). The V end was cut by 0 bases, the J end by 3 bases, with 9 bases between. This CDR3 region has 14 residues. The record originates from a study of response to subunit inactivated influenza vaccine. Overall study results and limits: New T cells are recruited in small numbers by each seasonal influenza vaccination, according to the authors' suggestion.

TCRdb itself ran the RT-PCR reads through MiXCR, one entry per CDR3 protein. The sample lists roughly 630,000 distinct CDR3 sequences, around 13% occurring once. The material sequenced was PBMCs from blood, taken 14 days before vaccination. This TCR was sampled from a man aged 45-60 years who received an inactivated influenza vaccine. This chain uses TRBV20-1 with TRBJ1-5, with a possible D match to TRBD1 (5 bases). CDR3 DNA: TGCAGTGCTAGAGATCCAGGGACCAATCAGCCCCAGCATTTT. It translates to CSARDPGTNQPQHF.